Listed below are T cell receptor beta chains from one sample, sequenced in a study of CD8 T cells in ankylosing spondylitis. TCRdb fed the 5' RACE reads into MiXCR, producing one record per CDR3 protein. The sample consists of a few hundred thousand distinct CDR3 sequences, about 7% of them appearing once. Sequencing was done on a sample of blood, either unsorted or a sorted T cell fraction (not recorded which). These receptors all come from a male donor with ankylosing spondylitis. The CDR3 runs from the conserved cysteine through the conserved F or W. Each record gives: V gene, clone size, J gene, D gene, CDR3 DNA, CDR3 protein. D genes are given only for firm matches. A clone size is listed for some rows: how often the clone was seen (once, few, many), or a class if it is expanded.

V gene: TRBV4-3; clone size: many; J gene: TRBJ2-1; D gene: NA; CDR3 DNA: TGCGCCAGCAGCCAAGATCAGGGCGGGATCTCCTACAATGAGCAGTTCTTC; CDR3 protein: CASSQDQGGISYNEQFF
V gene: TRBV5-5; clone size: many; J gene: TRBJ2-4; D gene: TRBD2; CDR3 DNA: TGTGCCAGCAGCAGACTAGCGGGAGAGGCCATTCAGTACTTC; CDR3 protein: CASSRLAGEAIQYF
V gene: TRBV7-9; clone size: NA; J gene: TRBJ1-1; D gene: NA; CDR3 DNA: TGTGCCAGCAGCCACCCGAGCGGGGGATGGCTGGACACTGAAGCTTTCTTT; CDR3 protein: CASSHPSGGWLDTEAFF
V gene: TRBV7-2; clone size: many; J gene: TRBJ1-1; D gene: NA; CDR3 DNA: TGTGCCAGCAGGCCCAGGGTTGGCACTGAAGCTTTCTTT; CDR3 protein: CASRPRVGTEAFF
V gene: TRBV20-1; clone size: many; J gene: TRBJ1-3; D gene: NA; CDR3 DNA: TGCAGTGCTAATCCGGGGAACACCATATATTTT; CDR3 protein: CSANPGNTIYF
V gene: TRBV7-2; clone size: NA; J gene: TRBJ2-1; D gene: NA; CDR3 DNA: TGTGCCAGCAGCCGGGGACTGCCCCGAGCGGATGAGCAGTTCTTC; CDR3 protein: CASSRGLPRADEQFF
V gene: TRBV28; clone size: many; J gene: TRBJ2-3; D gene: TRBD2; CDR3 DNA: TGTGCCAGCAGTTTAGCGGGAGGGCCCGATACGCAGTATTTT; CDR3 protein: CASSLAGGPDTQYF
V gene: TRBV7-2; clone size: many; J gene: TRBJ2-7; D gene: TRBD2; CDR3 DNA: TGTGCCAGCAGTGGGACTAGCGGCTCCTACGAGCAGTACTTC; CDR3 protein: CASSGTSGSYEQYF
V gene: TRBV27; clone size: many; J gene: TRBJ1-5; D gene: NA; CDR3 DNA: TGTGCCAGCAGTTTAACCAAGACGGGTCAGCCCCAGCATTTT; CDR3 protein: CASSLTKTGQPQHF
V gene: TRBV10-3; clone size: NA; J gene: TRBJ1-4; D gene: NA; CDR3 DNA: TGTGCCATCAGTGAGACGCAAGGCAACAGACCTCAACTATATGAAAAACTGTTTTTT; CDR3 protein: CAISETQGNRPQLYEKLFF
V gene: TRBV5-1; clone size: many; J gene: TRBJ1-1; D gene: NA; CDR3 DNA: TGCGCCAGCAGCTTGAGTCGGAGTGAAGCTTTCTTT; CDR3 protein: CASSLSRSEAFF
V gene: TRBV9; clone size: NA; J gene: TRBJ2-1; D gene: TRBD1; CDR3 DNA: TGTGCCAGCAGCGCTGGTAGGGGGACAGGGACATCCTACAATGAGCAGTTCTTC; CDR3 protein: CASSAGRGTGTSYNEQFF
V gene: TRBV19; clone size: NA; J gene: TRBJ1-6; D gene: NA; CDR3 DNA: TGTGCCAGTAGCAACAGGGAAGGATATAATTCACCCCTCCACTTT; CDR3 protein: CASSNREGYNSPLHF
V gene: TRBV27; clone size: few; J gene: TRBJ1-5; D gene: NA; CDR3 DNA: TGTGCCAGCAGCCCTTATACAGGGAAGAATCAGCCCCAGCATTTT; CDR3 protein: CASSPYTGKNQPQHF
V gene: TRBV7-9; clone size: many; J gene: TRBJ2-3; D gene: NA; CDR3 DNA: TGTGCCAGCAGCCTTGAGCATAGCACAGATACGCAGTATTTT; CDR3 protein: CASSLEHSTDTQYF
V gene: TRBV19; clone size: NA; J gene: TRBJ2-4; D gene: NA; CDR3 DNA: TGTGCCAGTAGTGATAGCGAGGGCATTCAGTACTTC; CDR3 protein: CASSDSEGIQYF
V gene: TRBV18; clone size: many; J gene: TRBJ2-7; D gene: NA; CDR3 DNA: TGTGCCAGCTCACCACAAAACGAGCAGTACTTC; CDR3 protein: CASSPQNEQYF
V gene: TRBV7-2; clone size: many; J gene: TRBJ2-2; D gene: NA; CDR3 DNA: TGTGCCAGCAGCTTAGCTGCGCAGGGAGGCACCGGGGAGCTGTTTTTT; CDR3 protein: CASSLAAQGGTGELFF
V gene: TRBV19; clone size: many; J gene: TRBJ1-2; D gene: NA; CDR3 DNA: TGTGCCAGCGCTACCCGTGACAGAGCTAACTATGGCTACACCTTC; CDR3 protein: CASATRDRANYGYTF
V gene: TRBV4-1; clone size: many; J gene: TRBJ2-7; D gene: NA; CDR3 DNA: TGCGCCAGCAGCCAAGATGTCGCGCGGGACTTGAAATACGAGCAGTACTTC; CDR3 protein: CASSQDVARDLKYEQYF
V gene: TRBV7-9; clone size: many; J gene: TRBJ2-7; D gene: NA; CDR3 DNA: TGTGCCAGCAGCACCCGTGGGGCCAGAGCCTACTGGGAGCAGTACTTC; CDR3 protein: CASSTRGARAYWEQYF
V gene: TRBV5-6; clone size: many; J gene: TRBJ2-2; D gene: NA; CDR3 DNA: TGTGCCAGCAGCTTGGATGCGGGACAGAACACCGGGGAGCTGTTTTTT; CDR3 protein: CASSLDAGQNTGELFF
V gene: TRBV2; clone size: many; J gene: TRBJ1-1; D gene: NA; CDR3 DNA: TGTGCCAGTACAGGGACCACTGAAGCTTTCTTT; CDR3 protein: CASTGTTEAFF
V gene: TRBV5-6; clone size: many; J gene: TRBJ2-5; D gene: TRBD2; CDR3 DNA: TGTGCCAGCAGCTTGGGGCTAGCGGGAGGAGAGACCCAGTACTTC; CDR3 protein: CASSLGLAGGETQYF
V gene: TRBV27; clone size: many; J gene: TRBJ2-7; D gene: NA; CDR3 DNA: TGTGCCAGCAGTTTGGTGGCCACCAGTCGGGAGCAGTACTTC; CDR3 protein: CASSLVATSREQYF
V gene: TRBV5-6; clone size: many; J gene: TRBJ2-2; D gene: NA; CDR3 DNA: TGTGCCAGCAGGACGGGACAGAACACCGGGGAGCTGTTTTTT; CDR3 protein: CASRTGQNTGELFF
V gene: TRBV5-1; clone size: many; J gene: TRBJ2-1; D gene: TRBD2; CDR3 DNA: TGCGCCAGCAGCCCTTGGACTAGCGGGGGGGCATACAATGAGCAGTTCTTC; CDR3 protein: CASSPWTSGGAYNEQFF